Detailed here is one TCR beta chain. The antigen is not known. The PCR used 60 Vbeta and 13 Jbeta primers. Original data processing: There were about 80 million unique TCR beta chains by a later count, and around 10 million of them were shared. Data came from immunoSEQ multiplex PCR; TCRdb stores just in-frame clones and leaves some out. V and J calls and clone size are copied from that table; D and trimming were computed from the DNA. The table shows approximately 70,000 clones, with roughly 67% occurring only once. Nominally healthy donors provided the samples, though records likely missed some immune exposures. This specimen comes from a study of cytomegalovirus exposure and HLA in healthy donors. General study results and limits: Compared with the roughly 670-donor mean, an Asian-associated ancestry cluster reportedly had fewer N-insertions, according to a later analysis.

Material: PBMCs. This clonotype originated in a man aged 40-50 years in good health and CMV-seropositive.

DNA for the CDR3: TGCGCCAGCAGCCCGGGGACTAGAGGCGCCGGGGAGCTGTTTTTT. This encodes CASSPGTRGAGELFF. The rearrangement links TRBV5-1 to TRBJ2-2, with 8 bases aligning to TRBD2. Trimming took 4 bases from V and 6 from J; bases not matched to a gene: 8. The CDR3 sequence is 15 residues long. CDR1 is SGHRS and CDR2 is YFSETQ in the germline V gene.